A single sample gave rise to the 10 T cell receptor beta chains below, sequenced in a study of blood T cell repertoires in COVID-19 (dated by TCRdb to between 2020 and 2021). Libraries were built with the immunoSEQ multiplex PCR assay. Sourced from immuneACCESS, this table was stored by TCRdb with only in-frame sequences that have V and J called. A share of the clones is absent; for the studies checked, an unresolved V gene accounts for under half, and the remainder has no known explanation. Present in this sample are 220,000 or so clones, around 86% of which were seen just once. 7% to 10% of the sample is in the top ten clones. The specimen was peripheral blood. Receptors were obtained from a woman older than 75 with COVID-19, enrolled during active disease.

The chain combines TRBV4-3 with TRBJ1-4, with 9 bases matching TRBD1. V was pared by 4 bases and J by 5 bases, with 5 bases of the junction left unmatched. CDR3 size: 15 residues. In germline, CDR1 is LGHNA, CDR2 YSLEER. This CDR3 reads CASSPLGQGNEKLFF. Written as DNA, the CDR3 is TGCGCCAGCAGCCCGCTTGGACAGGGGAATGAAAAACTGTTTTTT.

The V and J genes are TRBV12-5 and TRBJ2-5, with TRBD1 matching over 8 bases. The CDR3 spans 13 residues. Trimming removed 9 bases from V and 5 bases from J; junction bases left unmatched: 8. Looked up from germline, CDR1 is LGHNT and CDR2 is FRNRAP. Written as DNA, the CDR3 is TGTGCTAGCCAGCAGGGGGCTTTTGAGACCCAGTACTTC. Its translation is CASQQGAFETQYF.

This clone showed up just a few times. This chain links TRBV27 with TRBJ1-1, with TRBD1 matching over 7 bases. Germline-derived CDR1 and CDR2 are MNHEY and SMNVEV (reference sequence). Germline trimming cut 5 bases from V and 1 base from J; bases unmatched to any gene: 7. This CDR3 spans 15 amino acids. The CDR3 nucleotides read TGTGCCAGCAGTCCGACAGGGCAGAGGAACACTGAAGCTTTCTTT. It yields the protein CASSPTGQRNTEAFF.

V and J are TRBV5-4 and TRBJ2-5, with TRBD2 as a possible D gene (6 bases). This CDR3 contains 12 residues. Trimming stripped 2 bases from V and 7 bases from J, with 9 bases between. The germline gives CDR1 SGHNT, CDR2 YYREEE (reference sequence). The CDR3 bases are TGTGCCAGCAGCTTTCCCGGGGGGACCCAGTACTTC. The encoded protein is CASSFPGGTQYF.

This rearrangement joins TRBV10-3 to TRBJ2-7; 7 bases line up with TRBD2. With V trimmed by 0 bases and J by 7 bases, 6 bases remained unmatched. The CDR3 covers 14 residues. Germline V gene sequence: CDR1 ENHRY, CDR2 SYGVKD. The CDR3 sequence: CAISESRGSMEQYF. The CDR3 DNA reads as TGTGCCATCAGTGAGTCGCGGGGGTCCATGGAGCAGTACTTC.

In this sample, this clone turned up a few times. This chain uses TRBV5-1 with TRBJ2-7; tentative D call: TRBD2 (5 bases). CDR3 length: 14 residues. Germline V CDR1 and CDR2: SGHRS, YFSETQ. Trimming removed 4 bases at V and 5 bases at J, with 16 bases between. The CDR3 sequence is CASSPLPGVNEQYF. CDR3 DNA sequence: TGCGCCAGCAGCCCACTACCCGGGGTGAACGAGCAGTACTTC.

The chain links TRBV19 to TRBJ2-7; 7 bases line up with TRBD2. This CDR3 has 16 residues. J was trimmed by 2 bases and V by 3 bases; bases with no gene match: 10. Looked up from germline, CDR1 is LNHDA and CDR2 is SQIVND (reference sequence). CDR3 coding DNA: TGTGCCAGTAGTATTCGGCGGGGACTACCTACCTACGAGCAGTACTTC. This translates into CASSIRRGLPTYEQYF.

CDR3 nucleotides: TGTGCCAGCAGTTACCGAGCCCCAGATACGCAGTATTTT. It yields the protein CASSYRAPDTQYF. The gene calls are TRBV6-5 and TRBJ2-3; D ambiguous. Deletions cut 2 bases from V and 4 bases from J, with 7 bases between. Germline CDR1 MNHEY, CDR2 SVGAGI. The CDR3 has 13 amino acids.

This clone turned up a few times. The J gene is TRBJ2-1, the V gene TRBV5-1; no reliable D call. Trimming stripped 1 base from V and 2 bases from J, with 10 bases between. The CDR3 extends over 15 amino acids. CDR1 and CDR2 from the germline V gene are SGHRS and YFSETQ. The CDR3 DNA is TGCGCCAGCAGCTTGCGAGCTGAGGCCTACAATGAGCAGTTCTTC. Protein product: CASSLRAEAYNEQFF. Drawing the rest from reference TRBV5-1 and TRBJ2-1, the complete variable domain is KAGVTQTPRYLIKTRGQQVTLSCSPISGHRSVSWYQQTPGQGLQFLFEYFSETQRNKGNFPGRFSGRQFSNSRSEMNVSTLELGDSALYLCASSLRAEAYNEQFFGPGTRLTVL.

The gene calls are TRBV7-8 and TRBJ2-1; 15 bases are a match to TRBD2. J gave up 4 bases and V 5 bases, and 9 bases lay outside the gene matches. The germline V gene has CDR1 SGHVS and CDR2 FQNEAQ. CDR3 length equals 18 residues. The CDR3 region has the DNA TGTGCCAGCAGCCAAAGGACTAGCGGGGGGGCGGGTTACAATGAGCAGTTCTTC. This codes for CASSQRTSGGAGYNEQFF.